This passage covers 8 T cell receptor beta chains from one sample sequenced in a study of post-analysis software for immune sequencing data. Incorporated into the TCR beta cDNA libraries were unique molecular identifiers, which served to reduce PCR and sequencing biases. TCRdb re-called the PCR reads with MiXCR, one entry per CDR3 protein. The sample consists of roughly 800,000 distinct CDR3 sequences, 25% to 30% of them appearing once. Study observations and caveats: About five TRBV segments appeared more often in patients than in controls, and TRBV5-6, TRBV5-1 and TRBV20-1 were among these.

No antigen has been identified for these receptors. The sequenced sample was blood. All receptors derive from a girl under 18 with multiple sclerosis.

A few counts support this clonotype. The V and J genes are TRBV24-1 and TRBJ2-1; TRBD2 matches 12 bases. The CDR3 extends over 19 amino acids. CDR1 is KGHDR and CDR2 is SFDVKD in the germline V gene. V trimming: 2 bases; J trimming: 0 bases; junction bases outside the gene matches: 7. In DNA, the CDR3 is TGTGCCACCAGTGATTCTACTAGCGGGAGGCTGAGCTCCTACAATGAGCAGTTCTTC. Translation: CATSDSTSGRLSSYNEQFF.

This clonotype was seen a handful of times. The chain joins TRBV7-2 to TRBJ1-6; D is ambiguous. CDR3 length equals 15 residues. Per germline, CDR1 SGHTA and CDR2 FQGNSA. The ends were cut back, 1 base at V and 0 bases at J, with 4 bases in the middle. The DNA for the CDR3 is TGTGCCAGCAGCTTAGTTTTCTCCTATAATTCACCCCTCCACTTT. As protein: CASSLVFSYNSPLHF.

This clonotype was counted only a few times. CDR3 in amino acids: CASSQGTFYGYTF. In DNA form, the CDR3 reads TGTGCCAGCAGCCAGGGGACGTTTTATGGCTACACCTTC. The rearrangement joins TRBV5-6 to TRBJ1-2, with a tentative D call TRBD1 (6 bases). This CDR3 comprises 13 residues. Germline values: CDR1 SGHDT, CDR2 YYEEEE. Deletions cut 4 bases from V and 5 bases from J, with 12 bases between.

This clonotype was seen a handful of times. V and J are TRBV24-1 and TRBJ2-3; 9 bases are shared with TRBD2. Trimming at V came to 4 bases and at J to 6 bases, leaving 10 bases not matched to a gene. The V gene's germline CDR1 is KGHDR and CDR2 SFDVKD. The CDR3 sequence is 16 residues long. The CDR3 DNA is TGTGCCACCAGTGACCGGGCTAGCGGGGTCGCGGATACGCAGTATTTT. Translating it yields CATSDRASGVADTQYF.

The rearrangement links TRBV24-1 to TRBJ2-3; D not certain. Germline CDR1 and CDR2: KGHDR and SFDVKD. The length of the CDR3 is 12 residues. Trimming stripped 4 bases from V and 2 bases from J, with 3 bases between. CDR3 coding DNA: TGTGCCACCAGTGAGTTCACAGATACGCAGTATTTT. Translated: CATSEFTDTQYF.

The DNA for the CDR3 is TGTGCCAGCAGCCCCCCTCATACACAGGGGTCTATCTCGGATGGCTACACCTTC. Amino acids: CASSPPHTQGSISDGYTF. The chain joins TRBV6-2 or TRBV6-3 to TRBJ1-2; TRBD1 agrees at 7 bases. With V trimmed by 6 bases and J by 6 bases, 22 bases remained unmatched. CDR3 length: 18 residues. The germline CDR1 and CDR2 sequences are MNHEY and SVGEGT.

The V gene is TRBV4-3, the J gene TRBJ2-3, with TRBD2 matching 10 bases. V was pared by 3 bases and J by 0 bases, with 6 bases of the junction left unmatched. The CDR3 sequence is 17 residues long. Germline CDR1 and CDR2: LGHNA and YSLEER. The CDR3 coding sequence is TGCGCCAGCAGCCAGGCGTTACTAGCGGGGAGCACAGATACGCAGTATTTT. Translated: CASSQALLAGSTDTQYF.

On this clonotype itself: With a much larger clone just one base away, this may be a read error. The conserved phenylalanine or tryptophan normally closing the CDR3 is absent here, so this likely arose from a read error. V and J are TRBV7-2 and TRBJ2-7, with TRBD2 matching over 13 bases. Trimming cost V 1 base and J 4 bases; bases outside gene matches: 1. This CDR3 region has 15 residues. The germline gives CDR1 SGHTA, CDR2 FQGNSA. The CDR3 sequence: CASSLGTSGGYEQYL. DNA of the CDR3: TGTGCCAGCAGCTTAGGGACTAGCGGGGGTTACGAGCAGTACCTC.